This TCR beta chain comes out of a study of T cell responses to AZD1222 COVID-19 vaccine. About this clone: What it binds is unknown.

The study's findings and limits: Unmutated variant regions are reportedly targeted by nearly half of spike-specific TCRs. Spike-specific TCR depth and breadth grew after two AZD1222 doses. Females outnumbered males among donors, who were mostly white British; clonal diversity was possibly underestimated.

Clones were sequenced by immunoSEQ multiplex PCR, and TCRdb holds only the in-frame ones, with some missing. The sample has approximately 110,000 clones, 85% to 90% seen once. CDR1 is SGHTS, CDR2 YDEGEE, per germline. J was trimmed by 7 bases and V by 0 bases; bases with no gene match: 6. This CDR3 is 15 amino acids long. This sequence joins TRBV5-8 and TRBJ2-2, with 7 bases aligning to TRBD2. The TCR originated in an adult in good health. The material was peripheral blood, obtained on day 0 of AZD1222 vaccination. CDR3 amino acids: CASSLGDRGSGELFF. DNA for the CDR3: TGTGCCAGCAGCTTGGGGGACCGCGGGAGCGGGGAGCTGTTTTTT.